This T cell receptor beta chain was documented in a study of regulatory T cells in long-lasting Graves disease. Whole-study results and caveats: Shared public clonotypes totalled 2,741 in persistent patients, compared with over 800 in new patients.

The time point was: newly diagnosed GD, antithyroid drugs for less than 3 months. RNA from PBMCs was the source of the TCR library. The table lists this clonotype with many counts. Its antigen is not known. This CDR3 has 15 residues. With V trimmed by 5 bases and J by 0 bases, 5 bases remained unmatched. Germline CDR1 and CDR2: SGHTA and FQGNSA. The TCR beta library used iRepertoire HTBI primers with Arm-PCR amplification of CDR3. TCRdb passed the multiplex PCR reads through MiXCR, listing each CDR3 protein once. The sample contains about 540,000 distinct CDR3 sequences, approximately 13% of which appear only once. These same data were also listed under a study on T cells in Graves' hyperthyroidism and ophthalmopathy.

This receptor was obtained from a man aged 25-45 years with Graves disease. Specimen: peripheral blood mononuclear cells (PBMCs), collected at new diagnosis, from a patient treated with antithyroid drugs. The V gene is TRBV7-2, the J gene TRBJ2-3; 7 bases align to TRBD1. CDR3 sequence: CASSTDRASTDTQYF. In nucleotides, the CDR3 is TGTGCCAGCAGCACAGACAGGGCTAGCACAGATACGCAGTATTTT. Combining the CDR3 with reference TRBV7-2 and TRBJ2-3 gives the whole variable domain GAGVSQSPSNKVTEKGKDVELRCDPISGHTALYWYRQSLGQGLEFLIYFQGNSAPDKSGLPSDRFSAERTGGSVSTLTIQRTQQEDSAVYLCASSTDRASTDTQYFGPGTRLTVL.